Sequencing of this TCR beta chain was carried out in a study of cytomegalovirus exposure and HLA in healthy donors. PCR was performed using 60 Vbeta and 13 Jbeta primers. Under the authors' procedure: In a later analysis, roughly 11 million of about 80 million unique beta chains occurred in at least two donors. Libraries were prepared by immunoSEQ multiplex PCR; TCRdb keeps only in-frame clonotypes and omits some of them. V and J calls and clone size are those listed in that table; D and trimming were worked out from the DNA. Seen here are about 35,000 clones, 75% to 90% observed once, and the top ten hold roughly 5.6%. This CDR3 is 11 amino acids long. The V end lost 2 bases, the J end lost 5 bases, and 6 bases lay between the germline ends. Germline lookup yields CDR1 DFQATT and CDR2 SNEGSKA (reference sequence).

Sequencing was performed on PBMCs. The sequence was collected from a male donor in good health and CMV-seronegative. This chain joins TRBV20-1 and TRBJ1-2; no firm D call. The CDR3, as DNA: TGCAGTGCTAGATGGCTGTATGGCTACACCTTC. It encodes CSARWLYGYTF.